This record concerns one T cell receptor (beta chain) sequence. The antigen is undetermined. Described treatment: approximately 11-day PBMC culture with coronavirus spike peptide pools or control peptides (ViraFEST assay). The unexposed donor provided CD4+ T cells, which were taken before the COVID-19 pandemic (2011-2018). Via ViraFEST, peptide pools expanded antigen-specific T cells before TCR sequencing. This sample is part of a study of vaccination and CD4 T cells after COVID-19. The Oncomine TCR Beta short-read assay was applied to DNA of cultured CD4+ T cells. Via MiXCR, TCRdb re-called the PCR reads, giving one row per CDR3 protein. Of around 5,900 distinct CDR3 sequences listed, about 35% are singletons. The V gene lost 2 bases and the J gene lost 2 bases, with 6 bases spanning the gap. Per germline, CDR1 MNHNS and CDR2 SASEGT. The CDR3 length is 13 residues.

The chain combines TRBV6-1 with TRBJ2-5; D is ambiguous. The receptor's source is a human donor in good health. The sample comprised CD4+ T cells from blood, cultured in vitro. DNA for the CDR3: TGTGCCAGCAGTGAACGGCCGCAAGAGACCCAGTACTTC. Translation gives CASSERPQETQYF.